This TCR beta chain originates from a study of cytomegalovirus exposure and HLA in healthy donors. V was clipped by 1 base and J by 7 bases, with 14 bases between them. Germline CDR1 reads SNHLY; CDR2 reads FYNNEI. The CDR3 is 15 residues long. Vbeta (60) and Jbeta (13) primers were used in the PCR. Using immunoSEQ multiplex PCR, the repertoire was profiled, and TCRdb retains in-frame clones only, with some absent. The sample shows more than 95,000 clones, roughly 82% of them seen only once. V gene TRBV2 combines with J gene TRBJ1-5; no reliable D call. The source is a woman aged 40 to 50 in good health and CMV-seropositive. The sequenced sample was PBMCs. The CDR3 coding sequence is TGTGCCAGCAGTGAAGGGCAGGTTGGGTGGCAGCCCCAGCATTTT. Translation gives CASSEGQVGWQPQHF.